The T cell receptor (beta chain) described here comes from a study of cytomegalovirus exposure and HLA in healthy donors. Across the study: The same platform was used for the 90 to 150 validation repertoires as for the roughly 700 first-cohort repertoires, as reported in a later analysis.

As concerns this clone: Its antigen is undetermined.

The trim removed 4 bases at V and 4 bases at J, leaving 13 bases unmatched. This CDR3 has 16 residues. Germline-derived CDR1 and CDR2 are SGHNT and YYREEE (reference sequence). The study's findings and limits: In the 95 to 150 validation repertoires, a later analysis found that first-cohort TCR clusters tended to co-occur. The authors enumerated 150 to 200 TCR beta chains as linked to cytomegalovirus.

The assay was immunoSEQ multiplex PCR, and TCRdb's table has in-frame clones only and misses some. The data show under 250,000 clones, about 88% seen once. This chain joins TRBV5-4 and TRBJ1-1; 7 positions match TRBD1. The receptor was isolated from a man between 18 and 35 years old in good health and CMV-seropositive. The sample taken for sequencing was PBMCs. Written as DNA, the CDR3 is TGTGCCAGCAGCCCCCAGGGGGTGCTTTTAGGCACTGAAGCTTTCTTT. Its protein is CASSPQGVLLGTEAFF.